Described below is a single TCR beta chain sequence and its context. Its antigen is not identified. CDR3 length equals 16 residues. V lost 4 bases and J 0 bases, leaving 16 bases between the germline ends. Germline V lookup: CDR1 SGHNT, CDR2 YYREEE (reference sequence). The source of the sample is a study of cytomegalovirus exposure and HLA in healthy donors. Study findings and constraints: V- and J-gene trimming in TCR beta was tied to a missense DCLRE1C variant by an analysis performed later.

This PCR relied on a set of 60 Vbeta primers and 13 Jbeta primers. Some clones are missing from TCRdb's copy, which holds only in-frame ones; the method was immunoSEQ multiplex PCR. The sample shows 100,000 to 150,000 clones, approximately 80% of them seen only once. The TCR was taken from a woman between 18 and 29 years old in good health and CMV-seronegative. Sequenced sample: PBMCs. The chain carries TRBV5-4 and TRBJ1-1; TRBD1 might be the D (6 bases). The CDR3 loop reads CASSHARGRVNTEAFF. CDR3 DNA: TGTGCCAGCAGCCACGCCAGGGGTCGGGTGAACACTGAAGCTTTCTTT.